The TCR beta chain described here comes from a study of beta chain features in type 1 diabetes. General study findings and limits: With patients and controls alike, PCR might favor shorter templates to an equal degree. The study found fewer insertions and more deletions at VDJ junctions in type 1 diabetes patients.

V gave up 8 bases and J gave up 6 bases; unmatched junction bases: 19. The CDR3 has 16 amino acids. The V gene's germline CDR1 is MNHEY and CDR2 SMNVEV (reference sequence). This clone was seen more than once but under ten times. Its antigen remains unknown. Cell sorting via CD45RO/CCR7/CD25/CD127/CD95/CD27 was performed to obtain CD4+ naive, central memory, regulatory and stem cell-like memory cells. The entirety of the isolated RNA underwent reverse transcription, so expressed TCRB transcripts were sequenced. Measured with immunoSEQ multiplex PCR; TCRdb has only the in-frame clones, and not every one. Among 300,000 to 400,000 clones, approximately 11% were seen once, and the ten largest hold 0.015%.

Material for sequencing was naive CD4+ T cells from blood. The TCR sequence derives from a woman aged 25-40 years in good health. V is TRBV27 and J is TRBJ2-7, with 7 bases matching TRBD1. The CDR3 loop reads CASLSFKGALVSEQYF. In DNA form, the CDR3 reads TGTGCCAGCCTCTCTTTTAAGGGGGCGCTGGTCTCCGAGCAGTACTTC.